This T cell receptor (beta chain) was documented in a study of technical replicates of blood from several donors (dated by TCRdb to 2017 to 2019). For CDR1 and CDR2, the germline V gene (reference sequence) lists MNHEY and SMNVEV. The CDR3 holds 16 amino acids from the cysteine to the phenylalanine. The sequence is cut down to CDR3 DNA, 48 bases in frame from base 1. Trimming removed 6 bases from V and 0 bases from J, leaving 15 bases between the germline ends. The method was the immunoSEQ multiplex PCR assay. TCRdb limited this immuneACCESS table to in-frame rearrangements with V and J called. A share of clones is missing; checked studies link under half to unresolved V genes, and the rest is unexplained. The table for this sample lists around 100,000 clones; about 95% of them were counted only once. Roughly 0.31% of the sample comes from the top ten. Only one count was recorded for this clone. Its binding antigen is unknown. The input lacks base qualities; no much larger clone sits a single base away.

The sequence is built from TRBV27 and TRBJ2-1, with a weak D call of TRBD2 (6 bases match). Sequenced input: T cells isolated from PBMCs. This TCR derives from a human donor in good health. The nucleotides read TGTGCCAGCAGGCCTGGGGCGGGAAACTCCTACAATGAGCAGTTCTTC. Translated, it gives CASRPGAGNSYNEQFF.